The 18 T cell receptor beta chains in this list originate from one sample, sequenced in a study of cytotoxic CD8 clonotypes in ibrutinib-treated CLL. Sequencing was performed with immunoSEQ multiplex PCR; in TCRdb, only in-frame clones are kept and a portion is missing. The sample has some 150,000 clones; roughly three quarters are singletons. Here the sequenced sample was PBMCs, taken after 24 months of ibrutinib treatment. The receptors were sampled from a human donor with chronic lymphocytic leukemia.

This clone was found once. V is TRBV6-5 and J is TRBJ2-1, with D possibly being TRBD2 (7 bases). The V gene's germline CDR1 is MNHEY and CDR2 SVGAGI. Between the trimmed V and J ends, which lost 7 bases and 8 bases, there was a span of 21 bases. CDR3 length equals 15 residues. CDR3 bases: TGTGCCAGCATCAAAGGGAGGGGGGAGGCCTATGAGCAGTTCTTC. This encodes CASIKGRGEAYEQFF.

This chain connects TRBV6-6 to TRBJ2-7; D is tentatively TRBD1 or TRBD2 (5 bases each). This CDR3 spans 14 amino acids. The germline CDR1 and CDR2 sequences are MNHNY and SVGAGI (reference sequence). V lost 8 bases to trimming and J lost 0 bases, with 14 bases between them. CDR3 DNA: TGTGCCAGCGGCCCCCCAGGGAGCTCCTACGAGCAGTACTTC. Protein: CASGPPGSSYEQYF.

The chain recombines TRBV7-3 with TRBJ1-5; D perhaps matches TRBD1 (5 bases). Trimming took off 5 bases at V and 5 bases at J, with 10 bases between the two ends. The CDR3 spans 13 residues. Germline CDR1 and CDR2: SGHTA and FQGTGA. CDR3 region: CASSAQGDQPQHF. The CDR3 DNA is TGTGCCAGCAGCGCCCAGGGTGATCAGCCCCAGCATTTT.

The chain joins TRBV11-2 to TRBJ2-1; 10 bases match TRBD1. The CDR3 totals 15 residues. J lost 9 bases, V lost 3 bases, and 8 bases had no gene match. Looked up from germline, CDR1 is SGHAT and CDR2 is FQNNGV. DNA for the CDR3: TGTGCCAGCAGCTTTGGGGGGACAGGGGTGGGTGAGCAGTTCTTC. It yields the protein CASSFGGTGVGEQFF.

The sample holds a few counts of this clone. V gene TRBV5-8 combines with J gene TRBJ1-1; possible D gene TRBD1, 6 bases. The CDR3 is 12 residues long. Germline assignment: CDR1 SGHTS and CDR2 YDEGEE. V lost 8 bases, J lost 3 bases, and 11 bases lay in between. CDR3 in DNA: TGTGCCAGGTTGGACAGAGACACTGAAGCTTTCTTT. Amino acid sequence: CARLDRDTEAFF.

V is TRBV9 and J is TRBJ2-1, with unresolved D. The V gene's germline CDR1 is SGDLS and CDR2 YYNGEE. The V end lost 6 bases, the J end lost 9 bases, and 19 bases lay between the germline ends. This CDR3 has 14 amino acids. CDR3 in DNA: TGTGCCAGCAACTCATACCCCAATCCTCGTGAGCAGTTCTTC. Translation gives CASNSYPNPREQFF. Filled out from reference TRBV9 and TRBJ2-1, the complete variable domain reads DSGVTQTPKHLITATGQRVTLRCSPRSGDLSVYWYQQSLDQGLQFLIQYYNGEERAKGNILERFSAQQFPDLHSELNLSSLELGDSALYFCASNSYPNPREQFFGPGTRLTVL.

The chain is built from TRBV5-1 and TRBJ1-3; D perhaps matches TRBD1 (5 bases). The CDR3 has 16 residues. Between the trimmed V and J ends, which lost 2 bases and 3 bases, there was a span of 15 bases. The germline V gene encodes CDR1 SGHRS and CDR2 YFSETQ. CDR3 sequence: CASSFGGLGGGNTIYF. In DNA, the CDR3 is TGCGCCAGCAGCTTCGGCGGCCTCGGGGGTGGAAACACCATATATTTT.

This clone was seen more than once but under ten times. In nucleotides, the CDR3 is TGTGCCAGCAGCCCCTCCTCGTCTCGGACGCAGTATTTT. Translated, it gives CASSPSSSRTQYF. The chain has TRBV7-2 and TRBJ2-3, with D unclear. The V and J ends lost 5 bases and 9 bases respectively, with 15 bases between them. The CDR3 covers 13 residues. Germline values: CDR1 SGHTA, CDR2 FQGNSA.

The V gene is TRBV7-2, the J gene TRBJ1-2; D might be TRBD1 (6 bases). The CDR3 has 14 residues. CDR1 is SGHTA, CDR2 FQGNSA, per germline. The V and J ends lost 5 bases and 5 bases respectively, with 15 bases between them. CDR3 sequence reads: CASSRRTDRYGYTF. CDR3 DNA sequence: TGTGCCAGCAGCCGCCGGACAGATAGGTATGGCTACACCTTC.

The chain has TRBV28 and TRBJ1-2; a weak D match, TRBD1 (6 bases). The CDR3 has 14 residues. V lost 3 bases and J lost 3, with 11 bases in between. Looked up from germline, CDR1 is MDHEN and CDR2 is SYDVKM. CDR3 nucleotide sequence: TGTGCCAGCAGTTTCGGACAGAGTCACTATGGCTACACCTTC. Amino acids: CASSFGQSHYGYTF.

The chain is built from TRBV6-5 and TRBJ1-2; D not resolved. CDR1 is MNHEY and CDR2 is SVGAGI in the germline V gene. The CDR3 length is 13 residues. Trimming removed 5 bases from V and 0 bases from J, with 7 bases in between. CDR3 sequence (DNA): TGTGCCAGCAGTCCGACTACTAACTATGGCTACACCTTC. This sequence encodes CASSPTTNYGYTF.

V gene TRBV11-2 combines with J gene TRBJ2-2; TRBD1 is a possible D gene (5 bases). The CDR3 covers 17 residues. The germline gives CDR1 SGHAT, CDR2 FQNNGV. V shed 5 bases and J shed 0 bases, with 16 bases lying between them. The CDR3 bases are TGTGCCAGCAGCCCGAGACAGTTCCGGACGAACACCGGGGAGCTGTTTTTT. This gives the protein CASSPRQFRTNTGELFF.

The chain carries TRBV5-1 and TRBJ2-3; 14 bases match TRBD2. Trimming cost V 4 bases and J 3 bases; bases outside gene matches: 4. CDR1 is SGHRS, CDR2 YFSETQ, per germline. The length of the CDR3 is 16 residues. The CDR3 reads CASSLGLAGETDTQYF. The CDR3 region has the DNA TGCGCCAGCAGCCTGGGACTAGCGGGAGAGACAGATACGCAGTATTTT.

This chain joins TRBV7-8 and TRBJ1-4; 9 bases are shared with TRBD1. The CDR3 length is 15 residues. The V gene end was trimmed by 2 bases and the J gene end by 8 bases; junction bases not matched to a gene: 6. Germline lookup yields CDR1 SGHVS and CDR2 FQNEAQ. The CDR3 DNA reads as TGTGCCAGCAGCTTATGGGGGACAGGGAACGAAAAACTGTTTTTT. The encoded protein is CASSLWGTGNEKLFF.

This clone appeared many times. This chain connects TRBV6-1 to TRBJ2-7; tentatively, D is TRBD2 (5 bases). Germline V CDR1 and CDR2: MNHNS, SASEGT. V shed 4 bases and J shed 1 base, with 11 bases lying between them. The CDR3 loop spans 14 amino acids. The CDR3 loop reads CASSGRGSSYEQYF. CDR3 DNA: TGTGCCAGCAGTGGCCGTGGGAGTTCCTACGAGCAGTACTTC.

The rearrangement links TRBV5-1 to TRBJ2-7; maybe TRBD2 (6 bases). Trimming took off 5 bases at V and 1 base at J, with 10 bases between the two ends. The CDR3 runs 13 residues. CDR1 is SGHRS and CDR2 is YFSETQ in the germline V gene. CDR3: CASRVGGSYEQYF. The CDR3 DNA is TGCGCCAGCAGGGTGGGGGGATCCTACGAGCAGTACTTC. Full variable domain (remainder filled in from reference TRBV5-1 and TRBJ2-7): KAGVTQTPRYLIKTRGQQVTLSCSPISGHRSVSWYQQTPGQGLQFLFEYFSETQRNKGNFPGRFSGRQFSNSRSEMNVSTLELGDSALYLCASRVGGSYEQYFGPGTRLTVT.

This clone came up once. V and J are TRBV6-5 and TRBJ2-5; no firm D call. CDR3 size: 14 residues. From germline, CDR1 is MNHEY and CDR2 SVGAGI. V lost 7 bases and J lost 0, with 12 bases in between. The CDR3 loop is CASTPTVHQETQYF. The CDR3 coding sequence is TGTGCCAGCACCCCCACCGTCCACCAAGAGACCCAGTACTTC.

The chain carries TRBV7-2 and TRBJ1-2; TRBD1 is a possible D gene (6 bases). The CDR3 length is 16 residues. V lost 0 bases and J lost 2, with 13 bases in between. Germline V gives CDR1 SGHTA, CDR2 FQGNSA. CDR3 sequence reads: CASSLAPGGRNYGYTF. The CDR3 DNA reads as TGTGCCAGCAGCTTAGCGCCGGGGGGCAGAAACTATGGCTACACCTTC.